This T cell receptor beta chain was profiled in a study of shared clonotypes between healthy human individuals. V lost 1 base and J lost 4; bases outside the gene matches: 9. This CDR3 contains 16 residues. Germline V gene lookup returns CDR1 MGHRA and CDR2 YSYEKL. All donors qualified as healthy HIV-negative adults and had experienced no recent acute infections or vaccinations. The study drew all its donors from Caucasian adults living in Nashville, Tennessee. Assay: immunoSEQ multiplex PCR; the TCRdb copy retains only in-frame clones and omits some. The sample gives 1,400,000 or so clones, approximately 98.5% of which show up once; approximately 0.4% is in the top ten. Findings and limits, study-wide: Naive CD4 clonotypes overlapped across a handful of donors at roughly 4.5%. Though the depth was large, rarefaction showed that sorted-subset sequencing was incomplete.

On this clone: Its antigen is still unknown.

This chain connects TRBV4-1 to TRBJ1-2; 7 bases map to TRBD1. Sequenced: naive CD4+ T cells sorted from blood. This sample's subset: CD45RA+ positively selected. The receptor comes from a man aged 30-40 years in good health. CDR3 DNA sequence: TGCGCCAGCAGCCAAGGGGGAAACAGGGGAATCTATGGCTACACCTTC. It encodes CASSQGGNRGIYGYTF.